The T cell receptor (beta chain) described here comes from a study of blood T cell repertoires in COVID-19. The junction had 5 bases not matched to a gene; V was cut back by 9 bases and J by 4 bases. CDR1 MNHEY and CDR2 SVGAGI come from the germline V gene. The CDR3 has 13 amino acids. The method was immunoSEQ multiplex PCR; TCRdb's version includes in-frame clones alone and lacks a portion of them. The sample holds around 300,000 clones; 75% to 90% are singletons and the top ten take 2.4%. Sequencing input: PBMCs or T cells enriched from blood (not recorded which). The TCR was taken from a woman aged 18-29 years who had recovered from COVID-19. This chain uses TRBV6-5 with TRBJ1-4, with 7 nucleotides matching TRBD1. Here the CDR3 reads CASRDSNNEKLFF. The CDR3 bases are TGTGCCAGTCGGGACAGCAATAATGAAAAACTGTTTTTT.